These 5 T cell receptor beta chains were all obtained from the same sample, sequenced in a study of persistence of HIV-infected CD4 T cells. Overlapping HIV-1 Gag 15-mer peptides at 0.95 to 1 ug per peptide per mL were used. Sorted nonresponding memory CD4+ T cells were CD40L-negative, CD69-negative, CD45RO-high. The immunoSEQ assay was version 4, run in survey mode. Generated by immunoSEQ multiplex PCR, the TCRdb table keeps only in-frame clones and is missing some. The sample lists about 64,000 clones, 65% to 75% occurring once. These receptors have no identified antigens. The material was CD4+ T cells sorted from PBMCs after approximately 20-hour stimulation, obtained from a patient who received antiretroviral therapy. Every receptor here comes from an adult man with HIV who was CMV-seropositive.

This clone was seen only a few times. The chain uses TRBV5-5 and TRBJ1-4; 9 bases line up with TRBD1. J lost 4 bases, V lost 4 bases, and 8 bases had no gene match. CDR3 length: 16 amino acids. Per the germline V gene, CDR1 is SGHKS and CDR2 is YYEKEE (reference sequence). CDR3 sequence reads: CASSPIEGQGNEKLFF. CDR3 sequence (DNA): TGTGCCAGCAGCCCCATCGAGGGACAGGGTAATGAAAAACTGTTTTTT.

The gene calls are TRBV19 and TRBJ1-1, with unresolved D. CDR3 length: 14 amino acids. The germline gives CDR1 LNHDA, CDR2 SQIVND (reference sequence). V lost 5 bases and J lost 5, with 15 bases in between. The CDR3, as DNA: TGTGCCAGTAGTGCCGACCCCCAGGCAACTGAAGCTTTCTTT. Its translation: CASSADPQATEAFF.

This chain joins TRBV29-1 and TRBJ2-7; TRBD1 matches at 7 bases. Trimming at V came to 4 bases and at J to 3 bases, leaving 6 bases not matched to a gene. In germline, CDR1 is SQVTM, CDR2 ANQGSEA. The CDR3 runs to 13 residues. The CDR3 DNA follows: TGCAGCGTTGGGACAGGCGCAATCTACGAGCAGTACTTC. Residues: CSVGTGAIYEQYF.

This clone was seen more than once but under ten times. The J gene is TRBJ2-7, the V gene TRBV2; 7 bases line up with TRBD1. CDR1 is SNHLY and CDR2 is FYNNEI in the germline V gene. Trimming at V came to 5 bases and at J to 7 bases, leaving 11 bases not matched to a gene. CDR3 length: 14 amino acids. CDR3 in amino acids: CASSWDSFPGEQYF. DNA of the CDR3: TGTGCCAGCAGTTGGGACAGTTTCCCGGGTGAGCAGTACTTC.

The rearrangement uses TRBV19 and TRBJ1-1, with 7 positions matching TRBD1. With V trimmed by 0 bases and J by 5 bases, 9 bases remained unmatched. The CDR3 loop spans 16 amino acids. CDR1 and CDR2 (germline): LNHDA, SQIVND (reference sequence). This CDR3 reads CASSIDSRGLITEAFF. The CDR3 coding sequence is TGTGCCAGTAGTATAGATTCAAGGGGGCTTATTACTGAAGCTTTCTTT. The full variable domain, its missing parts supplied by reference TRBV19 and TRBJ1-1, is DGGITQSPKYLFRKEGQNVTLSCEQNLNHDAMYWYRQDPGQGLRLIYYSQIVNDFQKGDIAEGYSVSREKKESFPLTVTSAQKNPTAFYLCASSIDSRGLITEAFFGQGTRLTVV.